Below, 10 T cell receptor beta chains from the same sample are listed, as sequenced in a study of T cells in Graves' hyperthyroidism and ophthalmopathy. RNA transcripts served as the template for amplifying TCR beta CDR3 regions. With the HTBI primer set, the TCR CDR3 went through a first round of RT-PCR. TCRdb independently ran MiXCR on the multiplex PCR reads; one entry per CDR3 protein. The table includes 500,000 to 600,000 distinct CDR3 sequences, about 43% detected once. The specimen was peripheral blood or thyroid tissue (not recorded which). Every receptor here comes from a young woman with Graves' hyperthyroidism.

This clonotype has ten or more counts. The rearrangement uses TRBV29-1 and TRBJ2-7; the match to TRBD1 covers 9 bases. CDR1 is SQVTM and CDR2 is ANQGSEA in the germline V gene. The V and J ends lost 5 bases and 1 base, in that order; junction bases with no gene match: 6. CDR3 length: 14 residues. The CDR3 region is CSVSRDRASYEQYF. CDR3 sequence (DNA): TGCAGCGTTTCCCGGGACAGGGCTTCCTACGAGCAGTACTTC.

This clonotype has ten or more counts. The DNA of the CDR3 is TGTGCCAGCAGCGGGGGGGTAGCGGGAGTCTCCTACGAGCAGTACTTC. Encoded protein: CASSGGVAGVSYEQYF. The rearrangement links TRBV7-2 to TRBJ2-7, with 9 bases that match TRBD2. The CDR3 runs 16 residues. The V gene end was trimmed by 5 bases and the J gene end by 0 bases; junction bases not matched to a gene: 8. Germline V CDR1 and CDR2: SGHTA, FQGNSA.

The chain joins TRBV7-6 to TRBJ1-4; 9 bases are shared with TRBD1. This CDR3 has 15 amino acids. From germline, CDR1 is SGHVS and CDR2 FNYEAQ. Trimming at V came to 5 bases and at J to 8 bases, leaving 9 bases not matched to a gene. CDR3 sequence reads: CASSAGTGPGEKLFF. The CDR3 DNA follows: TGTGCCAGCAGCGCCGGGACAGGGCCAGGGGAAAAACTGTTTTTT.

This clonotype was found many times. The CDR3 spells CSARGDSLAGQYF. CDR3 in DNA: TGCAGTGCTAGAGGGGACTCTTTAGCTGGGCAGTACTTC. The chain uses TRBV20-1 and TRBJ2-7; tentatively, D is TRBD2 (6 bases). Trimming cost V 1 base and J 9 bases, with 16 bases left between them. The CDR3 runs 13 residues. Germline V gene lookup returns CDR1 DFQATT and CDR2 SNEGSKA (reference sequence).

V usage is TRBV7-9 and J usage is TRBJ2-5, with D possibly matching TRBD2 (5 bases). The CDR3 extends over 15 amino acids. Germline V gives CDR1 SEHNR, CDR2 FQNEAQ (reference sequence). Deletions cut 5 bases from V and 1 base from J, with 14 bases between. This CDR3 reads CASSTRRGTQETQYF. For the CDR3, the DNA is TGTGCCAGCAGCACCCGACGGGGAACCCAAGAGACCCAGTACTTC. The variable domain in full, with the rest retrieved from reference TRBV7-9 and TRBJ2-5, is DTGVSQNPRHKITKRGQNVTFRCDPISEHNRLYWYRQTLGQGPEFLTYFQNEAQLEKSRLLSDRFSAERPKGSFSTLEIQRTEQGDSAMYLCASSTRRGTQETQYFGPGTRLLVL.

The V gene is TRBV11-2, the J gene TRBJ2-1; TRBD2 matches 8 bases. The germline V gene encodes CDR1 SGHAT and CDR2 FQNNGV. The V and J ends lost 7 bases and 4 bases, in that order; junction bases with no gene match: 6. This CDR3 has 14 residues. The CDR3 bases are TGTGCCAGCAAGAGGGCGGGAGGTTACAATGAGCAGTTCTTC. This codes for CASKRAGGYNEQFF.

This clonotype was detected many times. The chain combines TRBV2 with TRBJ2-5; D may match TRBD1 or TRBD2 (5 bases each). This CDR3 has 15 amino acids. Germline-derived CDR1 and CDR2 are SNHLY and FYNNEI. V lost 5 bases, J lost 5 bases, and 18 bases lay in between. The CDR3 nucleotides are TGTGCCAGCAGTCAAAGATACGGGACCATCGAGACCCAGTACTTC. Translation gives CASSQRYGTIETQYF.

J is TRBJ1-5 and V is TRBV24-1, with 8 bases matching TRBD1. The CDR3 is 16 amino acids. V was clipped by 5 bases and J by 7 bases; unmatched bases: 12. Germline values: CDR1 KGHDR, CDR2 SFDVKD. This CDR3 reads CATSVKDRVNEQPQHF. In nucleotides, the CDR3 is TGTGCCACCAGTGTCAAGGACAGGGTCAATGAGCAGCCCCAGCATTTT.

As regards this clonotype: The junction departs from the called germline gene at one end, perhaps through a read error. J is TRBJ2-2 and V is TRBV7-6; tentatively, D is TRBD1 or TRBD2 (7 bases each). CDR3 length equals 13 residues. The germline V gene encodes CDR1 SGHVS and CDR2 FNYEAQ. In DNA, the CDR3 is TGTGCCAGCAGCGTCAGGGGGGGGTATGAGCAGTTTTTT. It specifies CASSVRGGYEQFF.

This clonotype was counted many times. V is TRBV10-3 and J is TRBJ2-1; TRBD1 agrees at 8 bases. The germline V gene encodes CDR1 ENHRY and CDR2 SYGVKD. This CDR3 has 14 residues. V shed 7 bases, J shed 5 bases, and the junction held 7 bases outside the gene matches. The CDR3 is CAITPGTGDNEQFF. DNA for the CDR3: TGTGCCATCACCCCCGGGACAGGAGACAATGAGCAGTTCTTC.